This T cell receptor (beta chain) stems from a study of T cell responses to AZD1222 COVID-19 vaccine. Study as a whole: Investigators merged groups given second doses at roughly 4 or roughly 12 weeks. Study conclusions and caveats: No repertoire was sampled before or during the peak T cell response, only after it. Spike-specific TCR breadth and depth rose after two AZD1222 doses. Targeting of unmutated variant regions was reportedly seen in nearly half of spike-specific TCRs.

In germline, CDR1 is MNHEY, CDR2 SVGAGI. Trimming took 2 bases from V and 4 from J; bases not matched to a gene: 0. The CDR3 consists of 14 residues. On this clone itself: No antigen is known for it.

Repertoires were generated with immunoSEQ multiplex PCR, while TCRdb's copy carries only in-frame clones and drops some. The sample holds 45,000 to 65,000 clones, approximately 88% seen once. V is TRBV6-5 and J is TRBJ2-7; TRBD2 matches at 12 bases. The receptor comes from an adult in good health. The source was peripheral blood, collected on day 0 of AZD1222 vaccination. The CDR3 sequence: CASSYLAGGYEQYF. DNA for the CDR3: TGTGCCAGCAGTTACCTAGCGGGAGGGTACGAGCAGTACTTC.